This TCR beta chain was sequenced for a study of metastatic and nonmetastatic thyroid tumors. TCRdb re-processed the PCR reads through MiXCR. The sample consists of 14,000 or so clones, approximately 29% of them appearing once. General study results and limits: As reported, TCR beta diversity in blood and tumor was significantly higher in malignant thyroid tumors than in benign nodules.

CDR3 length: 14 residues. Germline V lookup: CDR1 SGHNT, CDR2 YYREEE (reference sequence). Note on this clone: Its target is not known.

There were no patients who had received any treatment before thyroid surgery. Material: tumor tissue. The genes are TRBV5-4 and TRBJ2-3; D is undetermined. Near its end, the DNA agrees better with TRBJ1-5, so the J call may be wrong. This clonotype was sampled from a female donor with papillary thyroid cancer or a benign thyroid nodule (not recorded which). Some clones in this sample may be carry-over from other donors' samples. The CDR3 protein is CASSLAPTAHTQHF. CDR3 bases: TGTGCCAGCAGCTTGGCCCCGACTGCACATACGCAGCATTTT.